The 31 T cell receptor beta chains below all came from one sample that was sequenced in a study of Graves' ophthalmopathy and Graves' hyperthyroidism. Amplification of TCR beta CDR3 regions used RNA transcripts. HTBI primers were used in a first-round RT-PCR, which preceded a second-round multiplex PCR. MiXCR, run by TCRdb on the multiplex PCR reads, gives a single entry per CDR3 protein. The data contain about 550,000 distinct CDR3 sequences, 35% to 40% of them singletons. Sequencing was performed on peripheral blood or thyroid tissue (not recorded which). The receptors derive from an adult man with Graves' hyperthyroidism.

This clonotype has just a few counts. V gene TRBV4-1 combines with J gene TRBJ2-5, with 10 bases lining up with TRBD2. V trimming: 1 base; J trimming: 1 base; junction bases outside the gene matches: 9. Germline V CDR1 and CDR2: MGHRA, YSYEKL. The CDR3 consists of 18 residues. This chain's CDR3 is CASSQVMSSGSFQETQYF. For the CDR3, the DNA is TGCGCCAGCAGCCAAGTGATGTCTAGCGGGAGTTTCCAAGAGACCCAGTACTTC.

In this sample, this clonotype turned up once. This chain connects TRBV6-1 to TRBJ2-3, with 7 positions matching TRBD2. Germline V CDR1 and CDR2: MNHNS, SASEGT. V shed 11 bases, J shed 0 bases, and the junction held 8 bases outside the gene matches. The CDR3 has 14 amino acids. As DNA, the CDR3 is TGTGCCCTGTGGGAGGGTCCTAGCACAGATACGCAGTATTTT. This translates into CALWEGPSTDTQYF.

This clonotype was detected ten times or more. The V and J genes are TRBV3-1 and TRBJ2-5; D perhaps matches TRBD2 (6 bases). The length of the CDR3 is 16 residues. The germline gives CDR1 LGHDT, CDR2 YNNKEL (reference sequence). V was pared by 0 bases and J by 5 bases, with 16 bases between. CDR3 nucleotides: TGTGCCAGCAGCCAAGATGAGGGAGGTGGTGCGGAGACCCAGTACTTC. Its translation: CASSQDEGGGAETQYF.

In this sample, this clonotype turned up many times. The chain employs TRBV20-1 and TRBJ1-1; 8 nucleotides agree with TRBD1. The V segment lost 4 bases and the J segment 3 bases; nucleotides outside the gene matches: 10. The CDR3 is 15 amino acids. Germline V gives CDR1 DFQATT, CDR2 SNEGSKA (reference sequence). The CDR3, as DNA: TGCAGTGCTATATCCCCGACAGGGGAGGACACTGAAGCTTTCTTT. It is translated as CSAISPTGEDTEAFF.

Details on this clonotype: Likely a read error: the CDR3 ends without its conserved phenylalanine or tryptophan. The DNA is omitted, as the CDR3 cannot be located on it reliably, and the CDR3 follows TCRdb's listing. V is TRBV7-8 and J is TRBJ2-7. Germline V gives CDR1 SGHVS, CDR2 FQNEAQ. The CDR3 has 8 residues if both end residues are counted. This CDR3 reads CASSLATG.

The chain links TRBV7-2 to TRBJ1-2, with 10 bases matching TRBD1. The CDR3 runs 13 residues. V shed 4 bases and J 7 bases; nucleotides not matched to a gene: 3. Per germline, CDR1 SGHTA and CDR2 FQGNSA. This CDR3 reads CASSWGTGVGYTF. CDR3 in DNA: TGTGCCAGCAGCTGGGGGACAGGGGTTGGCTACACCTTC.

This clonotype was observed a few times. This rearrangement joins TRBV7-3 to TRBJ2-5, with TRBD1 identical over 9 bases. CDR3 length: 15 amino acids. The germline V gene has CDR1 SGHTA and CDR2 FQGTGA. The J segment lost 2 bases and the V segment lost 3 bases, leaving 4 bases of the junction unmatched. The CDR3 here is CASSLPGQGQETQYF. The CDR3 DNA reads TGTGCCAGCAGCTTGCCGGGACAGGGACAAGAGACCCAGTACTTC.

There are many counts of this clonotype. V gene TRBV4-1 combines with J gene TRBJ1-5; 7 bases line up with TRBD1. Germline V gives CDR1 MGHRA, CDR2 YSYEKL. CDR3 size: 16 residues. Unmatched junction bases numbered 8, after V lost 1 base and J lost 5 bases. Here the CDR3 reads CASSQGRTGGDQPQHF. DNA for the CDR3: TGCGCCAGCAGCCAAGGCAGGACAGGAGGGGATCAGCCCCAGCATTTT.

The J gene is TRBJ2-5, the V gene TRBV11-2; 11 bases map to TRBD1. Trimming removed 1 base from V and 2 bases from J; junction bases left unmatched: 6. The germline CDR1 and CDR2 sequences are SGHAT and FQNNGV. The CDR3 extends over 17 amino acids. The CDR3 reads CASSLGVGTGGQETQYF. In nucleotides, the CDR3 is TGTGCCAGCAGCTTAGGGGTCGGGACAGGGGGGCAAGAGACCCAGTACTTC.

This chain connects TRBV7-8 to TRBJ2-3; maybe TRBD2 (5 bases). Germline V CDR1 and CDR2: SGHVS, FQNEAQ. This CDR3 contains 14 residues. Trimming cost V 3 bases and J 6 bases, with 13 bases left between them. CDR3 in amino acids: CASSFWGSGDTQYF. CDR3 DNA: TGTGCCAGCAGCTTCTGGGGTTCGGGGGATACGCAGTATTTT. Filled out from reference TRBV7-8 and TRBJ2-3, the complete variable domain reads GAGVSQSPRYKVAKRGQDVALRCDPISGHVSLFWYQQALGQGPEFLTYFQNEAQLDKSGLPSDRFFAERPEGSVSTLKIQRTQQEDSAVYLCASSFWGSGDTQYFGPGTRLTVL.

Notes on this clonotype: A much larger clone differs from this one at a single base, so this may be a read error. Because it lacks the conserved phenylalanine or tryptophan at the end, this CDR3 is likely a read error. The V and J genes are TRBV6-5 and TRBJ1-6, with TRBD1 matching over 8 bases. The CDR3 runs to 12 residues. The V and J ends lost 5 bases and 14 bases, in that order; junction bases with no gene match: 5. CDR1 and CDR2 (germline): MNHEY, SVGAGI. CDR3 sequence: CASSTGQGALHL. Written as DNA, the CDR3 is TGTGCCAGCAGTACCGGACAGGGTGCCCTCCACCTT.

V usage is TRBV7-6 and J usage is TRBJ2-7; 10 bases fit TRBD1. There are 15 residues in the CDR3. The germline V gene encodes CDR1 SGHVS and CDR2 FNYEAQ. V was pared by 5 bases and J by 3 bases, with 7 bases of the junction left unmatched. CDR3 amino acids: CASSVEGQGSYEQYF. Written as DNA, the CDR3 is TGTGCCAGCAGCGTCGAGGGACAGGGGAGCTACGAGCAGTACTTC. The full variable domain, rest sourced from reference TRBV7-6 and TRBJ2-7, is GAGVSQSPRYKVTKRGQDVALRCDPISGHVSLYWYRQALGQGPEFLTYFNYEAQQDKSGLPNDRFSAERPEGSISTLTIQRTEQRDSAMYRCASSVEGQGSYEQYFGPGTRLTVT.

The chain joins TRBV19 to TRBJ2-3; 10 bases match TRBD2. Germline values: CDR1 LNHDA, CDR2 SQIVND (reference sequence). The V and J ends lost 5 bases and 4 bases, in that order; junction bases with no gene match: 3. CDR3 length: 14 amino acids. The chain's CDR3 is CASSSGLASDTQYF. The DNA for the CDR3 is TGTGCCAGTAGTTCGGGACTAGCGTCAGATACGCAGTATTTT.

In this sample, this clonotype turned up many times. The CDR3 DNA sequence: TGTGCCAGCAGTCTTGGACAGGCTTCTGTCACCATATATTTT. Protein product: CASSLGQASVTIYF. The chain couples TRBV2 to TRBJ1-3; the match to TRBD1 covers 7 bases. The CDR3 is 14 amino acids. Losses at the gene ends were 5 bases for V and 9 bases for J; bases not matched to a gene: 10. CDR1 SNHLY and CDR2 FYNNEI come from the germline V gene.

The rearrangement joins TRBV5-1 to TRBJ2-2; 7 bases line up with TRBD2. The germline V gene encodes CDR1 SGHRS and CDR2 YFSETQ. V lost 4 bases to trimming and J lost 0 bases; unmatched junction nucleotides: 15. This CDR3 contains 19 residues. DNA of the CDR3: TGCGCCAGCAGCCCGAGTGGAGGGAGGGCCCGGTCGAACACCGGGGAGCTGTTTTTT. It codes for CASSPSGGRARSNTGELFF.

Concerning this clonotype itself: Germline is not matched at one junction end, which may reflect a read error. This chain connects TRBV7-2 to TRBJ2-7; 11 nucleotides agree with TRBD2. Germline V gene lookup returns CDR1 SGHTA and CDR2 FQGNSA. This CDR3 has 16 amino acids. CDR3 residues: CASSQLAGGPSYEQYF. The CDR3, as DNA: TGCGCCAGCAGCCAATTAGCGGGAGGGCCCTCCTACGAGCAGTACTTC.

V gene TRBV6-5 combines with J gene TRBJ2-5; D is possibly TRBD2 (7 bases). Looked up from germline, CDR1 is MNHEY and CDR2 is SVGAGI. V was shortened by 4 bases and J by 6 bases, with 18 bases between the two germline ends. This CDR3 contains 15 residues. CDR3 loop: CASSLGGGGVKTQYF. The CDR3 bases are TGTGCCAGCAGTTTAGGGGGAGGGGGAGTAAAGACCCAGTACTTC.

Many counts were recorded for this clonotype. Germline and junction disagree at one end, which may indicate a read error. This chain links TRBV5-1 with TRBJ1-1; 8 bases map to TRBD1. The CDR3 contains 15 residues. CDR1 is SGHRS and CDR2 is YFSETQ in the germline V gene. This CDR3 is CASSLRGQENTEAFF. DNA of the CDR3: TGTGCCAGCAGCTTAAGGGGACAGGAGAACACTGAAGCTTTCTTT.

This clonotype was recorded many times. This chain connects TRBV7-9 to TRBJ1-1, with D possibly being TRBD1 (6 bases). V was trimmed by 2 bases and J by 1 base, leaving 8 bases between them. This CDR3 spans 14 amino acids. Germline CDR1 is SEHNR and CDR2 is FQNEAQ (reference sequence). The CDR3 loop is CASSLQGWNTEAFF. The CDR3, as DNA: TGTGCCAGCAGCTTACAGGGGTGGAACACTGAAGCTTTCTTT.

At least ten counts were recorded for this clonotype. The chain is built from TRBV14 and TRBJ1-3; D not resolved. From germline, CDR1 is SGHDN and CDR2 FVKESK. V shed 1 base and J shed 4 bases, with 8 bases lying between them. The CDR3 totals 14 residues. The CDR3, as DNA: TGTGCCAGCAGCCAAGGCCTACAGGGAAACACCATATATTTT. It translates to CASSQGLQGNTIYF.

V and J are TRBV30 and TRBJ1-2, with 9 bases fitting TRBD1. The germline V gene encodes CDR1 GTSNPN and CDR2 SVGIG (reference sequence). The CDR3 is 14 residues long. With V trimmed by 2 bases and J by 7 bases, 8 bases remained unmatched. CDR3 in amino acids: CAWSLSDRGVGYTF. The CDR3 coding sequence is TGTGCCTGGAGTCTTTCGGACAGGGGAGTTGGCTACACCTTC.

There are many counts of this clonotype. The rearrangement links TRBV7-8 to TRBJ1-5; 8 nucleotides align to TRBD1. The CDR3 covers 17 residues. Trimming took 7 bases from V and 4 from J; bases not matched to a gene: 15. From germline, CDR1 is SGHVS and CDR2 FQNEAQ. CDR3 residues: CASTPTPRTGSNQPQHF. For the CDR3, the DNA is TGTGCCAGCACTCCAACCCCTAGGACAGGGAGTAATCAGCCCCAGCATTTT. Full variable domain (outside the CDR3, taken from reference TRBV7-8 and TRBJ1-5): GAGVSQSPRYKVAKRGQDVALRCDPISGHVSLFWYQQALGQGPEFLTYFQNEAQLDKSGLPSDRFFAERPEGSVSTLKIQRTQQEDSAVYLCASTPTPRTGSNQPQHFGDGTRLSIL.

The CDR3 region has the DNA TGTGCCAGCAGTTTTAGGGGAAAAGGAAACACCATATATTTT. Its translation is CASSFRGKGNTIYF. The chain is built from TRBV28 and TRBJ1-3; possibly TRBD1 for D (5 bases). The CDR3 is 14 residues long. The V and J ends lost 3 bases and 4 bases respectively, with 10 bases between them. CDR1 is MDHEN and CDR2 is SYDVKM in the germline V gene.

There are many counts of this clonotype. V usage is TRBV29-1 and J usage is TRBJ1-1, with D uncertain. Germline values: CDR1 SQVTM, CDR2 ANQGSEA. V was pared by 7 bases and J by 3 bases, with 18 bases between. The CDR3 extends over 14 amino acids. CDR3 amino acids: CSARTHSRDTEAFF. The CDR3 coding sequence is TGCAGCGCCAGGACCCATTCAAGGGACACTGAAGCTTTCTTT.

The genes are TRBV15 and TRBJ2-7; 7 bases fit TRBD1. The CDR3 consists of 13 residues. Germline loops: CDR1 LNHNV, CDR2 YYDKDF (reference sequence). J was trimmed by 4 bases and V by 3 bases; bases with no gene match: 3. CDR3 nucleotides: TGTGCCACCAGCAGTAACAGGGGTTACGAGCAGTACTTC. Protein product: CATSSNRGYEQYF. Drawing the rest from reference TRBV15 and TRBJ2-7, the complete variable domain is DAMVIQNPRYQVTQFGKPVTLSCSQTLNHNVMYWYQQKSSQAPKLLFHYYDKDFNNEADTPDNFQSRRPNTSFCFLDIRSPGLGDTAMYLCATSSNRGYEQYFGPGTRLTVT.

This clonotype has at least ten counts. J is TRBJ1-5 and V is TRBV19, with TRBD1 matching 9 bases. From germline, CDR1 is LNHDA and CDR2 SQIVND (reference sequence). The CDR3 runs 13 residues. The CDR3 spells CALGQGSCQPQHF. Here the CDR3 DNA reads TGTGCACTTGGACAGGGGAGTTGTCAGCCCCAGCATTTT.

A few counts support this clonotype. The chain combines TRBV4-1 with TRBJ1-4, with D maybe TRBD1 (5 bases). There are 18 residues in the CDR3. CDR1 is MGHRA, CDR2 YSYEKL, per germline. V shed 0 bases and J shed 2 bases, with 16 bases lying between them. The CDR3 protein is CASSQDWQGMATNEKLFF. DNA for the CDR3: TGCGCCAGCAGCCAAGATTGGCAGGGTATGGCGACTAATGAAAAACTGTTTTTT.

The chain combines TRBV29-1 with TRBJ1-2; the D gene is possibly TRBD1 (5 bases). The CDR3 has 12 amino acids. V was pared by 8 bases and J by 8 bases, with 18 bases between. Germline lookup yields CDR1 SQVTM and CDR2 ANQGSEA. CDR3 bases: TGCAGCAGTGAGACGGCAGGGTACGGCTACACCTTC. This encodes CSSETAGYGYTF.

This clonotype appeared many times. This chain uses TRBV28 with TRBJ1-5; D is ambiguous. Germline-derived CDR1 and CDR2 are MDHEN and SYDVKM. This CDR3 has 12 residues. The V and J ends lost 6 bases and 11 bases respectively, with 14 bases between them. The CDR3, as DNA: TGTGCCAGCAGCCCTCCCTTGGTGACCCAGCATTTT. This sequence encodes CASSPPLVTQHF.

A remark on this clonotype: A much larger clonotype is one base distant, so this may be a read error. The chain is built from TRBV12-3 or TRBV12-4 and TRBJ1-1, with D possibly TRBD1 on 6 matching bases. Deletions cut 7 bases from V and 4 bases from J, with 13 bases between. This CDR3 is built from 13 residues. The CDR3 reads CASTRDRSTEAFF. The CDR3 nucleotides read TGTGCCAGCACTCGTGACAGGTCCACTGAAGCTTTCTTT.

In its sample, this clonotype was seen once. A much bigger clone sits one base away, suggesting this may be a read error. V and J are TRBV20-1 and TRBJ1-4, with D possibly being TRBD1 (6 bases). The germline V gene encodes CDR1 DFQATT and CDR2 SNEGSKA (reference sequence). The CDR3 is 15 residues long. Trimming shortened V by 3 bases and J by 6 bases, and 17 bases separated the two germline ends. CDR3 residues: CSARNRARRDEKLFF. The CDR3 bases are TGCAGTGCTAGGAACAGGGCACGACGTGATGAAAAACTGTTTTTT.